This T cell receptor (beta chain) derives from a study of T cells in Graves' hyperthyroidism and ophthalmopathy. This clonotype was seen ten or more times. Germline CDR1 SEHNR, CDR2 FQNEAQ (reference sequence). The CDR3 sequence is 12 residues long. The V and J ends lost 5 bases and 11 bases, in that order; junction bases with no gene match: 6. Regions amplified from RNA transcripts were the TCR beta CDR3 regions. The study used the HTBI primer set for a first-round RT-PCR of the TCR CDR3. TCRdb fed the multiplex PCR reads into MiXCR, producing one record per CDR3 protein. The data show 560,000 or so distinct CDR3 sequences, with just under 20% seen just once and roughly 47% held by the top ten.

The sequence came from a middle-aged man with Graves' ophthalmopathy. Sequenced sample: blood. V is TRBV7-9 and J is TRBJ2-1; 7 nucleotides line up with TRBD1. This chain's CDR3 is CASSLGQEKQFF. DNA for the CDR3: TGTGCCAGCAGCCTAGGACAGGAGAAGCAGTTCTTC.